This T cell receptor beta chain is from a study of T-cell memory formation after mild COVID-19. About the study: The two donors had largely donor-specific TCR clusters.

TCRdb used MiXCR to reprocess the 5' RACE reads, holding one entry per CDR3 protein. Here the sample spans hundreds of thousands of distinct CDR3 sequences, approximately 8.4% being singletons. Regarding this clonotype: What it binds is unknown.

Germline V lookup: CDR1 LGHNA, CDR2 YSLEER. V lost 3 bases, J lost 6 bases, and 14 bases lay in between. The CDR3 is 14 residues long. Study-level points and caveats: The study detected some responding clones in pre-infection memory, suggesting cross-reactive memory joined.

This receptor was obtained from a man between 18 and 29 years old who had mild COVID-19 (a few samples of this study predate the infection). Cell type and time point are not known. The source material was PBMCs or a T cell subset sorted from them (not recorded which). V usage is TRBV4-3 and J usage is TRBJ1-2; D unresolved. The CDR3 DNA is TGCGCCAGCAGCCAGGTTAAGGGCAGGAATGGCTACACCTTC. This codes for CASSQVKGRNGYTF.